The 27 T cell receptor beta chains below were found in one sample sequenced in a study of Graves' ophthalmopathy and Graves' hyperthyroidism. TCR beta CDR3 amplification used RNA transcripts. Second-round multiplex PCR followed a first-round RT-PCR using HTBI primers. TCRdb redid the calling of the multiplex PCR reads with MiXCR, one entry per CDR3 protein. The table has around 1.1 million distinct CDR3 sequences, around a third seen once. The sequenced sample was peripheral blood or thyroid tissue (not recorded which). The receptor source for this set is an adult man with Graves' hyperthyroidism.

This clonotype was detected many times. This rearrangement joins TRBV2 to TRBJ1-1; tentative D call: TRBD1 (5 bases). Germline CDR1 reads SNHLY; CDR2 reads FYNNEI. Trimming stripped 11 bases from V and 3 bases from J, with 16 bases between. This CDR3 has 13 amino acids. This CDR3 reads CAGHTAGDTEAFF. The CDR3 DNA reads TGTGCCGGACACACGGCGGGGGACACTGAAGCTTTCTTT.

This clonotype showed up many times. This CDR3 is CASSLTRGWDQPQHF. The CDR3 DNA reads TGTGCCAGCAGCCTCACGAGGGGCTGGGATCAGCCCCAGCATTTT. This rearrangement joins TRBV7-6 to TRBJ1-5; a possible D gene is TRBD1 (5 bases). Trimming removed 5 bases at V and 5 bases at J, with 16 bases between. In germline, CDR1 is SGHVS, CDR2 FNYEAQ. The CDR3 loop spans 15 amino acids.

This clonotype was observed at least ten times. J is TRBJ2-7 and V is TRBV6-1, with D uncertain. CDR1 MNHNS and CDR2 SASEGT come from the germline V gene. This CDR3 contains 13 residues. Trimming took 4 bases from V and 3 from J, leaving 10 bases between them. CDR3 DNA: TGTGCCAGCAGTGGCATTAGCAGCTACGAGCAGTACTTC. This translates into CASSGISSYEQYF.

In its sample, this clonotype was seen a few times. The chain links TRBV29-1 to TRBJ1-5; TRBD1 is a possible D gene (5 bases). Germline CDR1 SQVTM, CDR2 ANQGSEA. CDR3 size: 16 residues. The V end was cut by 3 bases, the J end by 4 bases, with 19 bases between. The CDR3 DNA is TGCAGCGTTGAGGGGGTAAGCAGAAAGCCTAATCAGCCCCAGCATTTT. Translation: CSVEGVSRKPNQPQHF.

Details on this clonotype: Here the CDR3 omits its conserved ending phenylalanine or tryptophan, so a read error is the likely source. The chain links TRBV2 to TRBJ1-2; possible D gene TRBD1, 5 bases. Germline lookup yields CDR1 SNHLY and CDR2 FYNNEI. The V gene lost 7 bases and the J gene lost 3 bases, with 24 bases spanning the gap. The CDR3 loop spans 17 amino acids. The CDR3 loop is CASKKADQTELYYGYTL. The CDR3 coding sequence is TGTGCCAGCAAAAAAGCGGACCAGACAGAATTATACTATGGCTACACCCTC.

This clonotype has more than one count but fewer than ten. The chain's CDR3 is CASSQDTGRVEKLFF. The CDR3, as DNA: TGCGCCAGCAGCCAAGATACGGGACGTGTCGAAAAACTGTTTTTT. The chain employs TRBV4-3 and TRBJ1-4; D perhaps matches TRBD1 (5 bases). CDR1 and CDR2 from the germline V gene are LGHNA and YSLEER. The CDR3 length is 15 residues. V was cut by 0 bases and J by 8 bases, with 13 bases left in between.

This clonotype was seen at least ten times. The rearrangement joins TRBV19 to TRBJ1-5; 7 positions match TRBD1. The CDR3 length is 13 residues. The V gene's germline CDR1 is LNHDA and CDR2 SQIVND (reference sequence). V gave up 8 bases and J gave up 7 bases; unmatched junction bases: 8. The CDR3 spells CASDQGDNQPQHF. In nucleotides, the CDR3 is TGTGCCAGTGACCAGGGGGATAACCAGCCCCAGCATTTT.

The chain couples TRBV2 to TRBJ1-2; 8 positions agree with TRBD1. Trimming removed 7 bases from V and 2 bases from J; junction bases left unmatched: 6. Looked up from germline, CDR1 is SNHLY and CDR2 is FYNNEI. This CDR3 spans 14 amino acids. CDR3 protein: CASNRDRRNYGYTF. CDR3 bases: TGTGCCAGCAACCGGGACAGGCGCAACTATGGCTACACCTTC.

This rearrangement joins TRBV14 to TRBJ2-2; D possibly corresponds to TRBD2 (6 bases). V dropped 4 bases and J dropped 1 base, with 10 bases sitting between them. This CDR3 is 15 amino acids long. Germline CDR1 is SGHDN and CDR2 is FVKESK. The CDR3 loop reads CASSPLAWNTGELFF. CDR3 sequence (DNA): TGTGCCAGCAGCCCCCTAGCGTGGAACACCGGGGAGCTGTTTTTT.

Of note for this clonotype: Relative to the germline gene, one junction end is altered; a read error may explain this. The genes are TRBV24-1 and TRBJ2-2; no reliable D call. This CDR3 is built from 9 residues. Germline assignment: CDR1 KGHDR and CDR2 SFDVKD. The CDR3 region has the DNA TGTGCCACCAGTGGGGGGCTGTTTTTT. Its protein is CATSGGLFF.

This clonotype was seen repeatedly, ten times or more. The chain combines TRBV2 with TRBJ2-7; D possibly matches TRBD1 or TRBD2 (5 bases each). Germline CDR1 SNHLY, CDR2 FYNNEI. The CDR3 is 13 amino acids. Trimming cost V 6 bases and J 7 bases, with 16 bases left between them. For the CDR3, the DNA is TGTGCCAGCAGGTCCGGGACCACGGTTGAGCAGTACTTC. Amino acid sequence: CASRSGTTVEQYF.

CDR3 region: CSVEEIVGSCCQETQYF. The CDR3 nucleotides are TGCAGCGTTGAAGAAATTGTGGGTAGCTGCTGCCAAGAGACCCAGTACTTC. The rearrangement uses TRBV29-1 and TRBJ2-5; no firm D call. The CDR3 spans 17 residues. V was shortened by 0 bases and J by 1 base, with 18 bases between the two germline ends. In germline, CDR1 is SQVTM, CDR2 ANQGSEA.

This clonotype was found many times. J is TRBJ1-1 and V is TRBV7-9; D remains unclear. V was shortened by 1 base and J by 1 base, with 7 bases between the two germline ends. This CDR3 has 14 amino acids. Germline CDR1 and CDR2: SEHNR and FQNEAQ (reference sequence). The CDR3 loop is CASSLGRRNTEAFF. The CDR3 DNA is TGTGCCAGCAGCTTAGGTCGAAGGAACACTGAAGCTTTCTTT.

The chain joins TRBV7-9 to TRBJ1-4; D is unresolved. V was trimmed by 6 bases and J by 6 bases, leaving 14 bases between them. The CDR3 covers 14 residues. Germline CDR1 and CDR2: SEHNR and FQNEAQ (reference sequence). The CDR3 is CASRIGRFDEKLFF. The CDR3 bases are TGTGCCAGCAGAATCGGGAGGTTCGATGAAAAACTGTTTTTT.

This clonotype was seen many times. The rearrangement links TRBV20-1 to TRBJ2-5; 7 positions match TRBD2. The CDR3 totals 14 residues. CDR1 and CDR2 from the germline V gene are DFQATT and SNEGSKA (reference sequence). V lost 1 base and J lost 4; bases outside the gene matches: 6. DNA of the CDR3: TGCAGTGCTAGAGTGGCGGGAGCGTCAGAGACCCAGTACTTC. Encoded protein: CSARVAGASETQYF.

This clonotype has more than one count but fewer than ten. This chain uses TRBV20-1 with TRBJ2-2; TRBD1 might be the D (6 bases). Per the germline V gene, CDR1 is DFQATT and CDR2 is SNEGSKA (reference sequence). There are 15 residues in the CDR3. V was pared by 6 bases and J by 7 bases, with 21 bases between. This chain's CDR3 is CSAEHPDRSSGELFF. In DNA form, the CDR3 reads TGCAGTGCAGAACATCCGGACAGATCCAGCGGGGAGCTGTTTTTT.

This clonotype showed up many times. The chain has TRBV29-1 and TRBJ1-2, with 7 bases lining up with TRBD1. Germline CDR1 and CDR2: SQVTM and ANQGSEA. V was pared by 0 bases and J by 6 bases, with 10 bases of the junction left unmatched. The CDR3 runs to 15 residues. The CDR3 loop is CSVEDQGVGLDGYTF. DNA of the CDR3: TGCAGCGTTGAAGATCAGGGGGTGGGGTTAGATGGCTACACCTTC.

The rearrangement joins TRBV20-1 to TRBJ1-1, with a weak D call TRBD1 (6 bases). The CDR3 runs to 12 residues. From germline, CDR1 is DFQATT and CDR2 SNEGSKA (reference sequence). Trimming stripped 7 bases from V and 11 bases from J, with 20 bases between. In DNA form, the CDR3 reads TGCAGTGTTAGGTTGGGGGGCCGTGAGGCTTTCTTT. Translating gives CSVRLGGREAFF.

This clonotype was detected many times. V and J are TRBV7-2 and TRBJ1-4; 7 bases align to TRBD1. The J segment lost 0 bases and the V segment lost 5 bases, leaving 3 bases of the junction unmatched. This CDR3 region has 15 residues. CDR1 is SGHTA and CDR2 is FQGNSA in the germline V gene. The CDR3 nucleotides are TGTGCCAGCAGCCGACAGGGTGCAACTAATGAAAAACTGTTTTTT. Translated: CASSRQGATNEKLFF.

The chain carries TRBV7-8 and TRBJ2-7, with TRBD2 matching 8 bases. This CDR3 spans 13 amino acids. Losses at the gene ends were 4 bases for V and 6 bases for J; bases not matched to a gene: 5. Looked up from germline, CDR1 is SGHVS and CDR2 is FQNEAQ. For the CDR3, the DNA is TGTGCCAGCAGCTGGGCGGGAGGAGGCGAGCAGTACTTC. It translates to CASSWAGGGEQYF.

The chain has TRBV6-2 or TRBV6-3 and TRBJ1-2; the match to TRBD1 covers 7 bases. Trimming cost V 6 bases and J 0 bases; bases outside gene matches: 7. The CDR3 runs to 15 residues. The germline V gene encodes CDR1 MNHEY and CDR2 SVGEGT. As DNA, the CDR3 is TGTGCCAGCAGCCCGGGACAGAAGCCTAACTATGGCTACACCTTC. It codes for CASSPGQKPNYGYTF.

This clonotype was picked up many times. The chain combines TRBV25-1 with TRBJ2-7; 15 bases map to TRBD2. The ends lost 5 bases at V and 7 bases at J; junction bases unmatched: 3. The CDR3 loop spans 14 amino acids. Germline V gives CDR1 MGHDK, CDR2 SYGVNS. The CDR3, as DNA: TGTGCCAGCAGTCGGGGACTAGCGGGGGGTGAGCAGTACTTC. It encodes CASSRGLAGGEQYF.

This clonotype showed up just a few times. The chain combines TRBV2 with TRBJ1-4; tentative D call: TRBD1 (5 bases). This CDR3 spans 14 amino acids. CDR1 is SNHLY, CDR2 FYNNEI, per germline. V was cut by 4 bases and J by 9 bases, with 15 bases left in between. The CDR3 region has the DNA TGTGCCAGCAGTGTGTTGCGGGACGCGAAAAAACTGTTTTTT. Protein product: CASSVLRDAKKLFF.

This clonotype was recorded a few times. CDR3 amino acids: CASKWRGAYGYTF. CDR3 nucleotides: TGTGCCAGCAAATGGAGGGGGGCCTATGGCTACACCTTC. The rearrangement joins TRBV6-5 to TRBJ1-2; D is perhaps TRBD1 (6 bases). Germline CDR1 reads MNHEY; CDR2 reads SVGAGI. The CDR3 has 13 amino acids. The V and J ends lost 7 bases and 4 bases respectively, with 13 bases between them.

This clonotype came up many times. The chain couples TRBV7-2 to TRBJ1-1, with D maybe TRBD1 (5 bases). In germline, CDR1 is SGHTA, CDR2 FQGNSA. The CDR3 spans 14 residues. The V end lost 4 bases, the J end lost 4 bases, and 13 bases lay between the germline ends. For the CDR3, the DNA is TGTGCCAGCAGCTACCGCAGGGCGGGCACTGAAGCTTTCTTT. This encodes CASSYRRAGTEAFF.

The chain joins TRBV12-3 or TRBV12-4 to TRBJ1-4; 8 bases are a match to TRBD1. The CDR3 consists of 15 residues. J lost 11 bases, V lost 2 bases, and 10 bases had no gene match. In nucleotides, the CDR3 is TGTGCCAGCAGTTTAAGGCCAGGGGGCGCAGGGAAACTGTTTTTT. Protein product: CASSLRPGGAGKLFF.

The CDR3 region is CSASWIGDTEAFF. The DNA for the CDR3 is TGCAGTGCTAGTTGGATAGGGGACACTGAAGCTTTCTTT. This rearrangement joins TRBV20-1 to TRBJ1-1; D possibly corresponds to TRBD1 (5 bases). From germline, CDR1 is DFQATT and CDR2 SNEGSKA (reference sequence). V was trimmed by 3 bases and J by 3 bases, leaving 11 bases between them. The CDR3 extends over 13 amino acids.